These 17 T cell receptor beta chains were sequenced from one sample in a study of molecular identifiers for immune sequencing clone quantification. TCRdb redid the calling of the PCR reads with MiXCR, one entry per CDR3 protein. The table lists 300,000 to 350,000 distinct CDR3 sequences, about a fifth of them singletons. The sequenced material came from naive CD8+ T cells from blood, with Jurkat cell RNA spiked in. Subset of the sample: FACS-sorted CD8+CD4-CCR7+CD45RA+ naive T cells. The receptors derive from a human donor in good health. Some libraries in this study had Jurkat cell RNA spiked in.

Note on this clonotype: A read error is possible here, since a much larger clone lies one base away. V gene TRBV5-1 combines with J gene TRBJ1-6; 7 bases are a match to TRBD1. Germline CDR1 and CDR2: SGHRS and YFSETQ. V trimming: 1 base; J trimming: 3 bases; junction bases outside the gene matches: 7. CDR3 length equals 17 residues. DNA of the CDR3: TGCGCCAGCAGCTTGAATAGACAGGGAGGCTATAATTCACCCCTCCACTTT. This encodes CASSLNRQGGYNSPLHF.

At least ten counts were recorded for this clonotype. The chain links TRBV7-9 to TRBJ1-1; possibly TRBD1 for D (6 bases). V lost 5 bases and J 8 bases, leaving 18 bases between the germline ends. CDR1 and CDR2 from the germline V gene are SEHNR and FQNEAQ (reference sequence). This CDR3 is built from 14 residues. CDR3 amino acids: CASSDGRGPDEAFF. The DNA for the CDR3 is TGTGCCAGCAGCGACGGTCGGGGGCCAGACGAAGCTTTCTTT.

This clonotype has at least ten counts. The chain uses TRBV20-1 and TRBJ2-7; D is ambiguous. V lost 3 bases to trimming and J lost 1 base, with 10 bases between them. Germline values: CDR1 DFQATT, CDR2 SNEGSKA (reference sequence). This CDR3 has 13 residues. CDR3 nucleotides: TGCAGTGCTAGGGCTGTCGGGTCCTACGAGCAGTACTTC. Protein: CSARAVGSYEQYF.

This clonotype was picked up many times. This chain links TRBV6-5 with TRBJ2-3; a possible D gene is TRBD2 (5 bases). Germline V gives CDR1 MNHEY, CDR2 SVGAGI. V was pared by 4 bases and J by 1 base, with 6 bases between. The CDR3 spans 13 residues. The CDR3 is CASSFGGTDTQYF. As DNA, the CDR3 is TGTGCCAGCAGTTTCGGGGGCACAGATACGCAGTATTTT.

This clonotype occurred once. One base away lies a much larger clone, so this may be a sequencing read error. The gene calls are TRBV5-1 and TRBJ2-3; TRBD2 might be the D (6 bases). This CDR3 comprises 16 residues. V dropped 4 bases and J dropped 0 bases, with 15 bases sitting between them. Germline V gene sequence: CDR1 SGHRS, CDR2 YFSETQ. CDR3 sequence: CASSAGSATSTDTQYF. The CDR3 nucleotides are TGCGCCAGCAGCGCGGGAAGCGCGACTAGCACAGATACGCAGTATTTT.

The chain combines TRBV6-5 with TRBJ2-2; the D gene is possibly TRBD2 (5 bases). Between the trimmed V and J ends, which lost 2 bases and 5 bases, there was a span of 6 bases. Germline values: CDR1 MNHEY, CDR2 SVGAGI. The CDR3 sequence is 13 residues long. The CDR3 nucleotides are TGTGCCAGCAGTTACGGGAGTACCGGGGAGCTGTTTTTT. Its protein is CASSYGSTGELFF.

This clonotype occurred many times. The chain uses TRBV4-1 and TRBJ2-1; the D is unclear. Germline V CDR1 and CDR2: MGHRA, YSYEKL. The CDR3 sequence is 13 residues long. V shed 1 base and J shed 4 bases, with 5 bases lying between them. The CDR3 here is CASSQVRYNEQFF. The DNA for the CDR3 is TGCGCCAGCAGCCAAGTTCGATACAATGAGCAGTTCTTC.

Remarks on this clonotype: A much larger clone lies one base from this, so it may be a read error. This chain uses TRBV27 with TRBJ2-3; 9 bases map to TRBD2. The germline V gene encodes CDR1 MNHEY and CDR2 SMNVEV (reference sequence). The CDR3 spans 13 residues. V gave up 11 bases and J gave up 4 bases; unmatched junction bases: 7. This CDR3 is CAGGAGGADTQYF. CDR3 in DNA: TGTGCCGGCGGAGCGGGAGGTGCAGATACGCAGTATTTT.

This clonotype was seen a few times. The chain couples TRBV28 to TRBJ2-3, with D perhaps assigned TRBD1 or TRBD2 (5 bases each). Germline CDR1 MDHEN, CDR2 SYDVKM. The CDR3 runs 15 residues. Trimming took 3 bases from V and 2 from J, leaving 12 bases between them. Written as DNA, the CDR3 is TGTGCCAGCAGTTTTAGGGGTAGCGACACAGATACGCAGTATTTT. It is translated as CASSFRGSDTDTQYF.

This clonotype came up a few times. The V and J genes are TRBV7-9 and TRBJ2-3; possible D gene TRBD2, 5 bases. The germline V and J ends were trimmed by 5 bases and 2 bases, with 17 bases remaining between them. The germline V gene has CDR1 SEHNR and CDR2 FQNEAQ (reference sequence). CDR3 length equals 16 residues. The CDR3 nucleotides are TGTGCCAGCAGCCAAAGAGAGGGCCTAAACACAGATACGCAGTATTTT. Amino acids: CASSQREGLNTDTQYF.

The sample holds many counts of this clonotype. The rearrangement links TRBV4-3 to TRBJ2-1, with 9 bases fitting TRBD2. J gave up 7 bases and V 1 base, and 5 bases lay outside the gene matches. CDR1 LGHNA and CDR2 YSLEER come from the germline V gene. This CDR3 has 15 residues. The CDR3 DNA sequence: TGCGCCAGCAGCCAAGTAGCGGGAGTAGGGAATGAGCAGTTCTTC. Translated: CASSQVAGVGNEQFF.

This chain joins TRBV20-1 and TRBJ2-3; 11 bases are shared with TRBD2. CDR1 is DFQATT and CDR2 is SNEGSKA in the germline V gene (reference sequence). The V and J ends lost 0 bases and 1 base, in that order; junction bases with no gene match: 6. The CDR3 is made up of 17 amino acids. The CDR3 nucleotides are TGCAGTGCTAGAGATATTGAACTAGCGGGAGGCACAGATACGCAGTATTTT. This gives the protein CSARDIELAGGTDTQYF.

This clonotype turned up a few times. The gene calls are TRBV27 and TRBJ1-1, with D possibly being TRBD1 (6 bases). CDR1 is MNHEY, CDR2 SMNVEV, per germline (reference sequence). This CDR3 comprises 13 residues. V was pared by 6 bases and J by 0 bases, with 8 bases between. The CDR3 loop reads CASRDSMNTEAFF. Written as DNA, the CDR3 is TGTGCCAGCAGGGACAGCATGAACACTGAAGCTTTCTTT.

In this sample, this clonotype turned up many times. The V and J genes are TRBV7-2 and TRBJ2-1; no definite D call. Trimming pared 4 bases from V and 0 bases from J, leaving 4 bases between. This CDR3 has 13 amino acids. Germline CDR1 reads SGHTA; CDR2 reads FQGNSA. The CDR3 sequence is CASSWSSYNEQFF. CDR3 DNA sequence: TGTGCCAGCAGCTGGAGCTCCTACAATGAGCAGTTCTTC.

This clonotype has ten or more counts. The chain links TRBV6-5 to TRBJ1-1, with D possibly being TRBD1 (6 bases). The CDR3 is made up of 12 amino acids. Germline loops: CDR1 MNHEY, CDR2 SVGAGI. V was trimmed by 6 bases and J by 9 bases, leaving 14 bases between them. The CDR3 DNA sequence: TGTGCCAGCAGGGGAAGGGGGAACCAAGCTTTCTTT. Encoded protein: CASRGRGNQAFF.

In its sample, this clonotype was seen a few times. The CDR3 here is CASRTQTGGNVTDTQYF. Here the CDR3 DNA reads TGTGCCAGCAGGACACAGACAGGGGGCAATGTGACAGATACGCAGTATTTT. The chain is built from TRBV27 and TRBJ2-3; 10 bases agree with TRBD1. Trimming cost V 6 bases and J 3 bases; bases outside gene matches: 12. This CDR3 region has 17 residues. Germline V CDR1 and CDR2: MNHEY, SMNVEV (reference sequence).

This clonotype was counted between two and nine times. The rearrangement joins TRBV7-2 to TRBJ2-5; tentatively, D is TRBD2 (7 bases). V lost 3 bases to trimming and J lost 5 bases, with 16 bases between them. CDR1 SGHTA and CDR2 FQGNSA come from the germline V gene. This CDR3 region has 15 residues. The CDR3 nucleotides are TGTGCCAGCAGCTTCCGGGACGGGGGGCTGGAGACCCAGTACTTC. Protein: CASSFRDGGLETQYF.